This T cell receptor (beta chain) was profiled in a study of cytomegalovirus exposure and HLA in healthy donors. Overall study: Unique TCRs numbering around 80 million, obtained from HLA-typed donors, made up an early data release.

General study points: Excluded were some V segments that proved indistinguishable, including TRBV6-2 and TRBV6-3.

The primer mix had 60 Vbeta and 13 Jbeta primers. Repertoires were generated with immunoSEQ multiplex PCR, while TCRdb's copy carries only in-frame clones and drops some. The sample includes roughly 220,000 clones. Trimming pared 5 bases from V and 2 bases from J, leaving 11 bases between. The germline CDR1 and CDR2 sequences are MDHEN and SYDVKM. The CDR3 spans 14 residues. Those who donated were healthy bone marrow donors. In the case of this clone: The antigen remains unidentified.

Source material: PBMCs. The origin of this receptor is a girl aged 2-10 years in good health and CMV-seropositive. The V call is TRBV28, the J call TRBJ2-3; D gene uncertain. CDR3 sequence: CASSTPGDTDTQYF. The CDR3 nucleotides read TGTGCCAGCAGTACCCCGGGTGACACAGATACGCAGTATTTT.